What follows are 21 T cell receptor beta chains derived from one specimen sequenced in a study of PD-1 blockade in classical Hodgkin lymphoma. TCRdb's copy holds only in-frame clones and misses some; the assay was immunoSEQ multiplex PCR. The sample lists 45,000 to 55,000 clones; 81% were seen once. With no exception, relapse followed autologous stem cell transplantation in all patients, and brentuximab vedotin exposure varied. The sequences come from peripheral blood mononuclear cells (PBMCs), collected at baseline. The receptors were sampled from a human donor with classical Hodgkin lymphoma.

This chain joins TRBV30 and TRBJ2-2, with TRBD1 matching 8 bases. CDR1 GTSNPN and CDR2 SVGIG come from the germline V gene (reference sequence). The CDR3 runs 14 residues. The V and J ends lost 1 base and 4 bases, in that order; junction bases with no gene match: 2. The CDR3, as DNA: TGTGCCTGGAGTGGGCAGGGGGCCACCGGGGAGCTGTTTTTT. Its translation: CAWSGQGATGELFF.

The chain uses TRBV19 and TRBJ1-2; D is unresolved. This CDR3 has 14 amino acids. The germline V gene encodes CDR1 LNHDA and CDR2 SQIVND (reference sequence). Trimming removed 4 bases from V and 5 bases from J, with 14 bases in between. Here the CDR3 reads CASSTREPVYGYTF. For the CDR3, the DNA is TGTGCCAGTAGTACCCGGGAGCCCGTGTATGGCTACACCTTC.

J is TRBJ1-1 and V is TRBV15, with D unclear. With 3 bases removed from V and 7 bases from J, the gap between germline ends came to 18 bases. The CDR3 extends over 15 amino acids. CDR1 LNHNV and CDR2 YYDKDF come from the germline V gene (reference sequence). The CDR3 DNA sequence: TGTGCCACCAGCAGGGAGAAGCTAGGTTCGGGTGAAGCTTTCTTT. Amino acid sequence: CATSREKLGSGEAFF.

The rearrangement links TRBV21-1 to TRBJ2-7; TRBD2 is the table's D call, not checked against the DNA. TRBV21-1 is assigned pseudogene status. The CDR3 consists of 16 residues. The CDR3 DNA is TGTGCCAGCAGCCCCCGGGGGTCTAGCGGGGGTGGGGAGCAGTACGTC. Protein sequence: CASSPRGSSGGGEQYV.

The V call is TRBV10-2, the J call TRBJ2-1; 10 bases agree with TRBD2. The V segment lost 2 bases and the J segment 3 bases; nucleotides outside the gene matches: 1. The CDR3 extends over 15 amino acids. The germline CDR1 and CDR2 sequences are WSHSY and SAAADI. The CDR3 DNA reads TGCGCCAGCAGTGAGGGACTAGCGGTCTACAATGAGCAGTTCTTC. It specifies CASSEGLAVYNEQFF.

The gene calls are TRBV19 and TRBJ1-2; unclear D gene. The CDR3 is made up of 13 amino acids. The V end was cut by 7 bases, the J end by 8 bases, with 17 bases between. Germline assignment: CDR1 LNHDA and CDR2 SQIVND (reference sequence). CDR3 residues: CASTYTREGGYTF. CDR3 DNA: TGTGCCAGTACTTATACCCGGGAAGGCGGCTACACCTTC. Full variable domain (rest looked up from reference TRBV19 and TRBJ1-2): DGGITQSPKYLFRKEGQNVTLSCEQNLNHDAMYWYRQDPGQGLRLIYYSQIVNDFQKGDIAEGYSVSREKKESFPLTVTSAQKNPTAFYLCASTYTREGGYTFGSGTRLTVV.

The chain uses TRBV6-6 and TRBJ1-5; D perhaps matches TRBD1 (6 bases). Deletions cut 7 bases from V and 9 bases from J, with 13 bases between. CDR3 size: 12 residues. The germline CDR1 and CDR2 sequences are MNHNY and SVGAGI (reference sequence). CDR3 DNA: TGTGCCAGCACGACAGGAGGGGGGCCCCAGCATTTT. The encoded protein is CASTTGGGPQHF.

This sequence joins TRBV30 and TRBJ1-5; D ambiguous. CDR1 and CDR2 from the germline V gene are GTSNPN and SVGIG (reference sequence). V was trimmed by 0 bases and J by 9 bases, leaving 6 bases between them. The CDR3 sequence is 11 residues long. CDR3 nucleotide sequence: TGTGCCTGGAGTGTAGTGGGGCCCCAGCATTTT. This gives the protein CAWSVVGPQHF. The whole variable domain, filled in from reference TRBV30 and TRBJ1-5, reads SQTIHQWPATLVQPVGSPLSLECTVEGTSNPNLYWYRQAAGRGLQLLFYSVGIGQISSEVPQNLSASRPQDRQFILSSKKLLLSDSGFYLCAWSVVGPQHFGDGTRLSIL.

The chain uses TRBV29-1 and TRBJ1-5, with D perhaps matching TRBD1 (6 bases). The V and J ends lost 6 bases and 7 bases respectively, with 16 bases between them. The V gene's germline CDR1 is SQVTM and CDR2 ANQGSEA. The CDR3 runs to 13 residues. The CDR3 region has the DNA TGCAGCGTCCTTGAAACAGGGAGACAGCCCCAGCATTTT. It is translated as CSVLETGRQPQHF.

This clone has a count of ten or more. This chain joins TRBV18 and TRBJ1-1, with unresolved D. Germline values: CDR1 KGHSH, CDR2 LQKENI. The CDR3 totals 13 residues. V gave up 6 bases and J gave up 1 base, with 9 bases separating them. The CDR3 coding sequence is TGTGCCAGCTCTCACGGGGAGAACACTGAAGCTTTCTTT. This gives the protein CASSHGENTEAFF.

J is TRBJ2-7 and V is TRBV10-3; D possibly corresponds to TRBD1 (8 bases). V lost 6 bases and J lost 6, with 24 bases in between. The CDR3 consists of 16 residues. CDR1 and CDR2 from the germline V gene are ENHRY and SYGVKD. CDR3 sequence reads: CAIRQTGGAKVSEQYF. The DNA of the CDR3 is TGTGCCATCAGGCAAACAGGGGGGGCGAAGGTCTCCGAGCAGTACTTC.

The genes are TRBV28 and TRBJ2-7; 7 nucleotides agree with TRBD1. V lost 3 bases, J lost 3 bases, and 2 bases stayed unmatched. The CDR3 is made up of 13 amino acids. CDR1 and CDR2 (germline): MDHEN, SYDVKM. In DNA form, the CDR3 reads TGTGCCAGCAGTTTGGGACAGAGCTACGAGCAGTACTTC. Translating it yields CASSLGQSYEQYF.

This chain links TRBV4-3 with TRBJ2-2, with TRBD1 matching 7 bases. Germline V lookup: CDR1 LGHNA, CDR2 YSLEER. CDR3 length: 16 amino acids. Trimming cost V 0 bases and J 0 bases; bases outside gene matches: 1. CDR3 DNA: TGCGCCAGCAGCCAAGAACAGGGGACGAACACCGGGGAGCTGTTTTTT. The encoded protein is CASSQEQGTNTGELFF.

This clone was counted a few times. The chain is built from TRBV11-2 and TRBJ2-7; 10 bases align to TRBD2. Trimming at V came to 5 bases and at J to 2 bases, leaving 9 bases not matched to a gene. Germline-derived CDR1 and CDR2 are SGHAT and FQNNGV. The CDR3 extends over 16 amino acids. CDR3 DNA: TGTGCCAGCAGCCGAGGACTAGCGGACGTTACCTACGAGCAGTACTTC. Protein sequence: CASSRGLADVTYEQYF. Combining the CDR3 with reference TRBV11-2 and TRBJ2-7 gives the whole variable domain EAGVAQSPRYKIIEKRQSVAFWCNPISGHATLYWYQQILGQGPKLLIQFQNNGVVDDSQLPKDRFSAERLKGVDSTLKIQPAKLEDSAVYLCASSRGLADVTYEQYFGPGTRLTVT.

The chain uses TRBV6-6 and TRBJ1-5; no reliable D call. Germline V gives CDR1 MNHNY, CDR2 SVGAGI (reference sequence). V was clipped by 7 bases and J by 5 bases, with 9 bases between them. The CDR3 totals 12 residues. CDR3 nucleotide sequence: TGTGCCAGCAAAGAGAGGGATCAGCCCCAGCATTTT. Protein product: CASKERDQPQHF.

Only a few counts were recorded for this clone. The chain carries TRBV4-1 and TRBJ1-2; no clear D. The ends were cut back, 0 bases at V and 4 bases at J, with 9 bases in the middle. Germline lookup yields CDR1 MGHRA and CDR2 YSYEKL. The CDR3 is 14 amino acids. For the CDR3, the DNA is TGCGCCAGCAGCCAAGATAGGCAGTTCTATGGCTACACCTTC. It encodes CASSQDRQFYGYTF.

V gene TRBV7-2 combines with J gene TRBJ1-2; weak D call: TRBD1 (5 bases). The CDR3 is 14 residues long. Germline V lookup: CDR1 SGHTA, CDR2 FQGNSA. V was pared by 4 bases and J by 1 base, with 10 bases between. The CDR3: CASSSLGGNYGYTF. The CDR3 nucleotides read TGTGCCAGCAGCTCGCTTGGGGGTAACTATGGCTACACCTTC.

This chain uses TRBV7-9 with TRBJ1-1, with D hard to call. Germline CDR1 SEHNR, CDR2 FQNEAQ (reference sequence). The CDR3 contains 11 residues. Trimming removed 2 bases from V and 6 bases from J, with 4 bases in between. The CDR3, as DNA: TGTGCCAGCAGCTTAATCGCTGAAGCTTTCTTT. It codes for CASSLIAEAFF. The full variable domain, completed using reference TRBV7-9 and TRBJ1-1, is DTGVSQNPRHKITKRGQNVTFRCDPISEHNRLYWYRQTLGQGPEFLTYFQNEAQLEKSRLLSDRFSAERPKGSFSTLEIQRTEQGDSAMYLCASSLIAEAFFGQGTRLTVV.

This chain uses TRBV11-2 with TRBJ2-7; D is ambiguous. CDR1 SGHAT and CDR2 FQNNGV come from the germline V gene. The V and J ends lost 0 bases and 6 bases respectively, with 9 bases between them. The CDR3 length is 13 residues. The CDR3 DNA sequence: TGTGCCAGCAGCTTAGAGCTGGCAGCCGAGCAGTACTTC. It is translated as CASSLELAAEQYF.

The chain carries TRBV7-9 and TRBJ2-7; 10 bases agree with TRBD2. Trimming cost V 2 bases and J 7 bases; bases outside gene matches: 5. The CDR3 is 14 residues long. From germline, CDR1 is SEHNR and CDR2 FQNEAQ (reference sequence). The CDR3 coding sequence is TGTGCCAGCAGCTTACTAGCGGGAGCTGTGGAGCAGTACTTC. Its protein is CASSLLAGAVEQYF.

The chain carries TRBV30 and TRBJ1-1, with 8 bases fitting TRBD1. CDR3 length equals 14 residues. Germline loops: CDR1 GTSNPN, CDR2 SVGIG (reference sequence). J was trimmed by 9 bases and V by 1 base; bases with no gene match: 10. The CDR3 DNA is TGTGCCTGGAGTGCCCTTAGGACAGGGTTGAAAGCTTTCTTT. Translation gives CAWSALRTGLKAFF.